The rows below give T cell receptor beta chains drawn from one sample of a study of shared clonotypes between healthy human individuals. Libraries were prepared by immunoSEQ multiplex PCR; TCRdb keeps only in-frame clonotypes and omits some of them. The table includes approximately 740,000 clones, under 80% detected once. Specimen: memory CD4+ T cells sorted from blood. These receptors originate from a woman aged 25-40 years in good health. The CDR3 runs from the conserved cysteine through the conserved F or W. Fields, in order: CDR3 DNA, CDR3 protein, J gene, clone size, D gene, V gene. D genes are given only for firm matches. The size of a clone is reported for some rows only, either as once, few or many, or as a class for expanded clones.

CDR3 DNA: TGTGCCAGCAGCTCCGAACCGGCGGGAGTGGGCGGGGAGCTGTTTTTT
CDR3 protein: CASSSEPAGVGGELFF
J gene: TRBJ2-2
clone size: .
D gene: TRBD2
V gene: TRBV7-6

CDR3 DNA: TGTGCCAGCAGCCCACAAAAGGACAGGCCCGATGAGCAGTTCTTC
CDR3 protein: CASSPQKDRPDEQFF
J gene: TRBJ2-1
clone size: .
D gene: TRBD1
V gene: TRBV4-2

CDR3 DNA: TGCAGCGTTGAATCCTGGCAGGAATCCTACAATGAGCAGTTCTTC
CDR3 protein: CSVESWQESYNEQFF
J gene: TRBJ2-1
clone size: .
D gene: .
V gene: TRBV29-1

CDR3 DNA: TGTGCCAGCAGTGCCGACAGGGGAAGGGGCGTCGGGCAGCCCCAGCATTTT
CDR3 protein: CASSADRGRGVGQPQHF
J gene: TRBJ1-5
clone size: few
D gene: TRBD1
V gene: TRBV2

CDR3 DNA: TGTGCCAGCTTGCAGGGGACGAACACTGAAGCTTTCTTT
CDR3 protein: CASLQGTNTEAFF
J gene: TRBJ1-1
clone size: .
D gene: .
V gene: TRBV6-1

CDR3 DNA: TGTGCCAGCAGTTTGGTTGGCGTAGGACAGGGGCTCTATGGCTACACCTTC
CDR3 protein: CASSLVGVGQGLYGYTF
J gene: TRBJ1-2
clone size: few
D gene: TRBD1
V gene: TRBV28

CDR3 DNA: TGTGCCAGCAGGGGACTAGCGGGCCCCCCGGCTACGCAGTATTTT
CDR3 protein: CASRGLAGPPATQYF
J gene: TRBJ2-3
clone size: .
D gene: TRBD2
V gene: TRBV6-5

CDR3 DNA: TGCGCCAGCACAGGACCCGAGGATACGCAGTATTTT
CDR3 protein: CASTGPEDTQYF
J gene: TRBJ2-3
clone size: .
D gene: .
V gene: TRBV10-2

CDR3 DNA: TGTGCCAGCCCCTCCGGTGGAAGGCACGAGCAGTACTTC
CDR3 protein: CASPSGGRHEQYF
J gene: TRBJ2-7
clone size: .
D gene: .
V gene: TRBV6-1

CDR3 DNA: TGTGCCAGCAGCTTAGGTGGCAGAACTAATGAAAAACTGTTTTTT
CDR3 protein: CASSLGGRTNEKLFF
J gene: TRBJ1-4
clone size: .
D gene: .
V gene: TRBV7-2

CDR3 DNA: TGTGCCAGCAGCTTTGCGGGGGAGCTGTTTTTT
CDR3 protein: CASSFAGELFF
J gene: TRBJ2-2
clone size: .
D gene: .
V gene: TRBV5-4

CDR3 DNA: TGCGCCAGCAGCCAACCGCTAAGGGGCAGGGGTCACACTGAAGCTTTCTTT
CDR3 protein: CASSQPLRGRGHTEAFF
J gene: TRBJ1-1
clone size: .
D gene: .
V gene: TRBV4-1

CDR3 DNA: TGCGCCAGCAGCCAAGAACCGGGACATCACTACGAACAGTACTTC
CDR3 protein: CASSQEPGHHYEQYF
J gene: TRBJ2-7
clone size: .
D gene: .
V gene: TRBV4-1

CDR3 DNA: TGTGCCAGTAGTATCTGGGGGCTCCAAGAGACCCAGTACTTC
CDR3 protein: CASSIWGLQETQYF
J gene: TRBJ2-5
clone size: .
D gene: .
V gene: TRBV19

CDR3 DNA: TGTGCCAGCAGCCTAGCGGGGACAGATACGCAGTATTTT
CDR3 protein: CASSLAGTDTQYF
J gene: TRBJ2-3
clone size: .
D gene: TRBD2
V gene: TRBV11-2

CDR3 DNA: TGCGCCAGCAGCTCCCAGGGTGCTGGAAACACCATATATTTT
CDR3 protein: CASSSQGAGNTIYF
J gene: TRBJ1-3
clone size: .
D gene: .
V gene: TRBV5-1

CDR3 DNA: TGTGCCAGCTCACCCGGGACTAGCGGTTTATTCTACGAGCAGTACTTC
CDR3 protein: CASSPGTSGLFYEQYF
J gene: TRBJ2-7
clone size: .
D gene: TRBD2
V gene: TRBV18

CDR3 DNA: TGTGCCAGCAGCTTAGGGACAGGTTCGCCTAGCGGTGCCTACGAGCAGTACTTC
CDR3 protein: CASSLGTGSPSGAYEQYF
J gene: TRBJ2-7
clone size: .
D gene: .
V gene: TRBV7-6

CDR3 DNA: TGCGCCAGCAGCTCATCTAGCACAGATACGCAGTATTTT
CDR3 protein: CASSSSSTDTQYF
J gene: TRBJ2-3
clone size: .
D gene: .
V gene: TRBV5-1

CDR3 DNA: TGCAGCGTCCGGGATCTAGCGGGAGGGGGGGAGACCCAGTACTTC
CDR3 protein: CSVRDLAGGGETQYF
J gene: TRBJ2-5
clone size: .
D gene: TRBD2
V gene: TRBV29-1

CDR3 DNA: TGTGCCAGCAGCGTACAGGGGAAAGCAGATACGCAGTATTTT
CDR3 protein: CASSVQGKADTQYF
J gene: TRBJ2-3
clone size: few
D gene: TRBD1
V gene: TRBV6-4

CDR3 DNA: TGCGCCAGCAGCTATTACCGGGCCCGGGCTAGCTATGGCTACACCTTC
CDR3 protein: CASSYYRARASYGYTF
J gene: TRBJ1-2
clone size: .
D gene: .
V gene: TRBV5-1

CDR3 DNA: TGTGCCAGCAGCCGGGGGACAGGGCACTACGAGCAGTACTTC
CDR3 protein: CASSRGTGHYEQYF
J gene: TRBJ2-7
clone size: .
D gene: TRBD1
V gene: TRBV5-4

CDR3 DNA: TGTGCCAGCAGCGGGACTAGCGGGAGAAGCGAGCAGTACTTC
CDR3 protein: CASSGTSGRSEQYF
J gene: TRBJ2-7
clone size: .
D gene: TRBD2
V gene: TRBV7-2

CDR3 DNA: TGTGCCAGCAGTGGGGCCACCGTCTCCTACGAGCAGTACTTC
CDR3 protein: CASSGATVSYEQYF
J gene: TRBJ2-7
clone size: .
D gene: .
V gene: TRBV28

CDR3 DNA: TGTGCCAGCAGCGTAGGTTCATCGCGGGAGGGCCACTACAATGAGCAGTTCTTC
CDR3 protein: CASSVGSSREGHYNEQFF
J gene: TRBJ2-1
clone size: .
D gene: TRBD2
V gene: TRBV9

CDR3 DNA: TGTGCCAGCAGTTACTCACGAGGGAACTATGGCTACACCTTC
CDR3 protein: CASSYSRGNYGYTF
J gene: TRBJ1-2
clone size: .
D gene: .
V gene: TRBV6-5

CDR3 DNA: TGTGCCAGCAGCGTAGGAGGGGCCGGGACTAGCGGGCGTGAGCAGTTCTTC
CDR3 protein: CASSVGGAGTSGREQFF
J gene: TRBJ2-1
clone size: once
D gene: TRBD2
V gene: TRBV9

CDR3 DNA: TGTGCCCTCGTGGGGAATCCATCCTACAATGAGCAGTTCTTC
CDR3 protein: CALVGNPSYNEQFF
J gene: TRBJ2-1
clone size: .
D gene: .
V gene: TRBV28

CDR3 DNA: TGTGCCAGCAGTTTTTTGGGACAGGGGACCTACGAGCAGTACTTC
CDR3 protein: CASSFLGQGTYEQYF
J gene: TRBJ2-7
clone size: few
D gene: TRBD1
V gene: TRBV27

CDR3 DNA: TGTGCCACCAGCAGAGATCAGGGTGGGACCCAGTACTTC
CDR3 protein: CATSRDQGGTQYF
J gene: TRBJ2-5
clone size: .
D gene: .
V gene: TRBV15

CDR3 DNA: TGTGCCACCAGGTTGGCCCAAGAGACCCAGTACTTC
CDR3 protein: CATRLAQETQYF
J gene: TRBJ2-5
clone size: .
D gene: .
V gene: TRBV6-1

CDR3 DNA: TGTGCCTGGAGTGTAAGGGACGTCGCGTGGTATTTT
CDR3 protein: CAWSVRDVAWYF
J gene: TRBJ2-3
clone size: .
D gene: .
V gene: TRBV30

CDR3 DNA: TGTGCCAGCAGCAGAGGACAGGACACCGGGGAGCTGTTTTTT
CDR3 protein: CASSRGQDTGELFF
J gene: TRBJ2-2
clone size: .
D gene: TRBD1
V gene: TRBV7-9

CDR3 DNA: TGTGCCAGCAGTCGCGGGGAGAGCTCCTACAATGAGCAGTTCTTC
CDR3 protein: CASSRGESSYNEQFF
J gene: TRBJ2-1
clone size: few
D gene: .
V gene: TRBV11-2

CDR3 DNA: TGTGCCAGCTCAAAGGGACTAGGCTACGAGCAGTACTTC
CDR3 protein: CASSKGLGYEQYF
J gene: TRBJ2-7
clone size: many
D gene: TRBD2
V gene: TRBV18

CDR3 DNA: TGCGCCAGCAGCGGAGGACCCGGGACCACCTCCTACGAGCAGTACTTC
CDR3 protein: CASSGGPGTTSYEQYF
J gene: TRBJ2-7
clone size: few
D gene: .
V gene: TRBV5-1

CDR3 DNA: TGTGCCAGCAGCGTAGCGGGCGAGCTATCTGCGCAGTACTTC
CDR3 protein: CASSVAGELSAQYF
J gene: TRBJ2-7
clone size: once
D gene: .
V gene: TRBV9

CDR3 DNA: TGTGCCAGCAGCTCCGGGGGAGGAAACTACGAGCAGTACTTC
CDR3 protein: CASSSGGGNYEQYF
J gene: TRBJ2-7
clone size: .
D gene: .
V gene: TRBV7-9

CDR3 DNA: TGTGCCAGCAGCTTAGACCTGGGACAGTCCACAGATACGCAGTATTTT
CDR3 protein: CASSLDLGQSTDTQYF
J gene: TRBJ2-3
clone size: once
D gene: TRBD1
V gene: TRBV11-2

CDR3 DNA: TGTGCCAGCAGCACCGGACCTATTGGCGCCGAGCAGTACTTC
CDR3 protein: CASSTGPIGAEQYF
J gene: TRBJ2-7
clone size: .
D gene: .
V gene: TRBV7-9

CDR3 DNA: TGTGCCAGCTCACCACGTCAGAGGCCAGGGGACTCTGGGGCCAACGTCCTGACTTTC
CDR3 protein: CASSPRQRPGDSGANVLTF
J gene: TRBJ2-6
clone size: .
D gene: .
V gene: TRBV18

CDR3 DNA: TGTGCCAGCAGCTTGGGACAGGGGGAATGGGCTGAAGCTTTCTTT
CDR3 protein: CASSLGQGEWAEAFF
J gene: TRBJ1-1
clone size: once
D gene: TRBD1
V gene: TRBV5-4